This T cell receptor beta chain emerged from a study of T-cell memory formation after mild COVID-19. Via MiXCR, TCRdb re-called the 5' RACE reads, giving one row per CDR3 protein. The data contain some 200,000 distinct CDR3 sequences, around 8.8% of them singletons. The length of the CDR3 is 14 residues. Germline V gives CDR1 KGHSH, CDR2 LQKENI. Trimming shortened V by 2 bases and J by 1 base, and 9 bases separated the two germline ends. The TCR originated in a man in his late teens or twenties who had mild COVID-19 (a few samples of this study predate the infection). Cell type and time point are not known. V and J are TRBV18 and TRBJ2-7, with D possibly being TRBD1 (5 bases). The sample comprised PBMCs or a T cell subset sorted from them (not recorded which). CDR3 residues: CASSPWPGSYEQYF. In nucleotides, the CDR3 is TGTGCCAGCTCACCATGGCCAGGGTCCTACGAGCAGTACTTC.